This TCR beta chain was captured by sequencing in a study of blood T cell repertoires in COVID-19. Study overall: Sites in the United States, Italy and Spain provided acute and convalescent COVID-19 samples. Nucleic acid was either cDNA or gDNA, and it came from T cells, B-cell-depleted T cells, or PBMCs.

Study processing details: Amplification of reference gene primers was used by the study to estimate nucleated cell counts. Profiled with immunoSEQ multiplex PCR; TCRdb holds only in-frame clones, not every one. V, J and clone size are those of that table, while D and trimming were read from the DNA. The data show 34,000 or so clones, around 80% seen once. This clone came up once. CDR1 GTSNPN and CDR2 SVGIG come from the germline V gene (reference sequence). V lost 0 bases to trimming and J lost 6 bases, with 4 bases between them. This CDR3 has 11 residues. The TCR sequence derives from a man older than 75 with acute or convalescent COVID-19. The chain couples TRBV30 to TRBJ2-3; D remains ambiguous. Sample: peripheral blood. CDR3 DNA sequence: TGTGCCTGGAGTGTACAGGATACGCAGTATTTT. As protein: CAWSVQDTQYF.